This entry features one T cell receptor beta chain sequence. Its target is not known. The data belong to a study of cytomegalovirus exposure and HLA in healthy donors. Findings and limits, study-wide: A later analysis appeared to link common viral pathogens to several of the most significant clusters. Most CMV-associated TCR beta chains appeared HLA-restricted in a later analysis.

Every donor was a healthy person donating bone marrow. CDR1 and CDR2 (germline): SGHRS, YFSETQ. The CDR3 totals 14 residues. V lost 4 bases to trimming and J lost 3 bases, with 14 bases between them. Primers: 60 Vbeta forward and 13 Jbeta reverse. Sequenced by immunoSEQ multiplex PCR; TCRdb stores in-frame clones only, minus some. The sample totals roughly 77,000 clones. Sample: PBMCs. This clonotype was obtained from a female donor in good health and CMV-seropositive. This chain uses TRBV5-1 with TRBJ2-7; tentatively, D is TRBD2 (7 bases). The CDR3 nucleotides read TGCGCCAGCAGCGGAGGGGGGGTAGTCTACGAGCAGTACTTC. This translates into CASSGGGVVYEQYF.